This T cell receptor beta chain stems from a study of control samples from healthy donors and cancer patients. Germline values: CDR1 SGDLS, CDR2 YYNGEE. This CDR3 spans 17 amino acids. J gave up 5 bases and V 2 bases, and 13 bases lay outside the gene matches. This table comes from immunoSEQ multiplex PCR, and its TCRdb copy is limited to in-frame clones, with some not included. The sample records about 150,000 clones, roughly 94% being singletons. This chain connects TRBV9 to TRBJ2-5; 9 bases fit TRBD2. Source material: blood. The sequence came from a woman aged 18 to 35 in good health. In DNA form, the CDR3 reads TGTGCCAGCAGCGTCGAAGGGGTAGCGGGAGTCCCGGAGACCCAGTACTTC. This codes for CASSVEGVAGVPETQYF.